Listed below are T cell receptor beta chains from one sample, sequenced in a study of sequential checkpoint blockade in melanoma. The method was immunoSEQ multiplex PCR; TCRdb's version includes in-frame clones alone and lacks a portion of them. This table has about 12,000 clones, approximately 83% appearing once. Sequencing was performed on CD8+ T cells sorted from blood (inferred from file names), taken from a patient given nivolumab and ipilimumab in sequence. Source of these receptors: a human donor with melanoma. Each CDR3 is given with its conserved first and last residue. D genes are given only for firm matches. The size entry is marked missing in some rows and otherwise reads once, few, many or a size class.

clone_size,d_call,j_call,v_call,cdr3_length,cdr3_nt,cdr3_aa
-,-,TRBJ2-5,TRBV7-2,14,TGTGCCAGCAGCTTCGACAGGTACCAAGAGACCCAGTACTTC,CASSFDRYQETQYF
-,-,TRBJ1-2,TRBV2,15,TGTGCCAGCAGCCCCACCGTGGCAGGGCTGTATGGCTACACCTTC,CASSPTVAGLYGYTF
-,-,TRBJ1-1,TRBV30,13,TGTGCCTGGAGCGTTAACGCCGGCACTGAAGCTTTCTTT,CAWSVNAGTEAFF
-,TRBD2,TRBJ2-7,TRBV5-1,14,TGCGCCAGCAGCCCGGGACTAGCGGACGGGGAGCAGTACTTC,CASSPGLADGEQYF
-,-,TRBJ2-7,TRBV27,12,TGTGCCAGCAGTTTAAGGGGCTACGAGCAGTACTTC,CASSLRGYEQYF
-,-,TRBJ2-7,TRBV28,15,TGTGCCAGCAGTCAGGTTCCCGACGGCTCCTACGAGCAGTACTTC,CASSQVPDGSYEQYF
-,TRBD1,TRBJ2-1,TRBV6-1,19,TGTGCCAGCAGTGAAGTGGGACAGGGCTATCTTAGATCCTACAATGAGCAGTTCTTC,CASSEVGQGYLRSYNEQFF
-,TRBD1,TRBJ1-2,TRBV14,15,TGTGCCAGCAGCCAATTGGACAGGGGACACTATGGCTACACCTTC,CASSQLDRGHYGYTF
-,-,TRBJ1-5,TRBV27,13,TGTGCCAGCAGTTTCGGGGATGGTCAGCCCCAGCATTTT,CASSFGDGQPQHF
-,TRBD1,TRBJ1-1,TRBV13,15,TGTGCCAGCAGCTTAGGGGACAGGATGAACACTGAAGCTTTCTTT,CASSLGDRMNTEAFF
few,-,TRBJ1-3,TRBV28,18,TGTGCCAGCAGTTTTGGTCTAATGAGGGAATCCTCTGGAAACACCATATATTTT,CASSFGLMRESSGNTIYF
-,-,TRBJ1-1,TRBV30,14,TGTGCCTGGGCCGAAGGGGTGGGCTTGGGTGAAGCTTTCTTT,CAWAEGVGLGEAFF
once,-,TRBJ1-4,TRBV5-4,15,TGTGCCAGCAGCACCGAAGGGGCGGGGAATGAAAAACTGTTTTTT,CASSTEGAGNEKLFF
-,-,TRBJ2-1,TRBV30,12,TGTGCCTGGAGCATAGCTGTCACTGAGCAGTTCTTC,CAWSIAVTEQFF
-,-,TRBJ2-3,TRBV5-6,15,TGTGCCAGCAGCTTGGTCGGTCCCGCCACGGATACGCAGTATTTT,CASSLVGPATDTQYF
-,-,TRBJ2-7,TRBV5-4,13,TGTGCCAGCAGCTTGTCTACCTCCTACGAGCAGTACTTC,CASSLSTSYEQYF
few,-,TRBJ1-5,TRBV19,14,TGTGCCAGTAGCGCCACAGGCTACAATCAGCCCCAGCATTTT,CASSATGYNQPQHF
-,-,TRBJ2-7,TRBV5-6,13,TGTGCCAGCAGCTTGGCCTCAGGTGCCGAGCAGTACTTC,CASSLASGAEQYF
few,-,TRBJ2-7,TRBV11-1,12,TGTGCCAGCAGCTTAGGGCCTTTGGAGCAGTACTTC,CASSLGPLEQYF
-,-,TRBJ2-7,TRBV2,14,TGTGCCAGCAGTGCTCAGTCAGGGTACTACGAGCAGTACTTC,CASSAQSGYYEQYF
-,TRBD1,TRBJ1-1,TRBV19,13,TGTGCCAGTAGTATTGGGACAGCCACTGAAGCTTTCTTT,CASSIGTATEAFF
-,-,TRBJ2-5,TRBV27,15,TGTGCCAGCAGCCCAAGAGGGGGGGAGGAAGAGACCCAGTACTTC,CASSPRGGEEETQYF
once,-,TRBJ2-7,TRBV6-5,14,TGTGCCAGCAGTTACACATTAAGCTCCTACGAGCAGTACTTC,CASSYTLSSYEQYF
-,-,TRBJ2-7,TRBV5-4,15,TGTGCCAGCAGCGCCGACTTACAGGGGACTGGCGAGCAGTACTTC,CASSADLQGTGEQYF
-,-,TRBJ2-1,TRBV7-9,13,TGTGCCAGCAGCTCCGGACTATACAATGAGCAGTTCTTC,CASSSGLYNEQFF
-,TRBD1,TRBJ2-7,TRBV27,14,TGTGCCAGCAGTCTATCCGGGACAGGGGCCGAGCAGTACTTC,CASSLSGTGAEQYF